Following are 21 T cell receptor beta chains from one sample sequenced in a study of PD-1 blockade in classical Hodgkin lymphoma. The time point denotes: cycle 4 day 1 (C4D1), after five to seven weeks of nivolumab. After autologous stem cell transplantation all patients relapsed, and prior brentuximab vedotin exposure differed between cohorts. The table came from immunoSEQ multiplex PCR; TCRdb's copy has only in-frame clones and leaves some out. The sample gives about 50,000 clones, approximately 72% of which show up once; around 12% is in the top ten. Specimen: peripheral blood mononuclear cells (PBMCs), collected before the fourth cycle of nivolumab. The receptors originated from a human donor with classical Hodgkin lymphoma.

The rearrangement uses TRBV7-9 and TRBJ1-6; tentatively, D is TRBD1 (5 bases). V lost 1 base and J lost 8, with 12 bases in between. Looked up from germline, CDR1 is SEHNR and CDR2 is FQNEAQ (reference sequence). The CDR3 sequence is 15 residues long. Here the CDR3 reads CASSLVGRADSPLHF. CDR3 bases: TGTGCCAGCAGCTTAGTGGGCAGGGCGGATTCACCCCTCCACTTT.

This sequence joins TRBV28 and TRBJ1-5; tentative D call: TRBD1 (5 bases). V was clipped by 6 bases and J by 1 base, with 10 bases between them. Germline loops: CDR1 MDHEN, CDR2 SYDVKM. CDR3 length equals 14 residues. CDR3 amino acids: CASRSGGSNQPQHF. CDR3 in DNA: TGTGCCAGCAGGTCGGGGGGAAGCAATCAGCCCCAGCATTTT.

This clone has just one count. This chain joins TRBV19 and TRBJ2-1, with D hard to call. The V gene's germline CDR1 is LNHDA and CDR2 SQIVND (reference sequence). This CDR3 contains 15 residues. The V and J ends lost 3 bases and 0 bases respectively, with 9 bases between them. CDR3 in amino acids: CASSMWVSSYNEQFF. CDR3 nucleotide sequence: TGTGCCAGTAGTATGTGGGTGAGCTCCTACAATGAGCAGTTCTTC.

This chain joins TRBV10-3 and TRBJ2-7; TRBD2 matches 9 bases. The CDR3 loop spans 14 amino acids. V shed 6 bases, J shed 6 bases, and the junction held 9 bases outside the gene matches. The germline CDR1 and CDR2 sequences are ENHRY and SYGVKD. The CDR3 bases are TGTGCCATCAGGGCAGCGGGAGGATCTCGCGAGCAGTACTTC. It yields the protein CAIRAAGGSREQYF.

This chain joins TRBV5-8 and TRBJ2-2; D gene unclear. V was shortened by 2 bases and J by 1 base, with 3 bases between the two germline ends. Looked up from germline, CDR1 is SGHTS and CDR2 is YDEGEE. The CDR3 loop spans 13 amino acids. The CDR3 bases are TGTGCCAGCAGCTTAGGGAACACCGGGGAGCTGTTTTTT. This translates into CASSLGNTGELFF.

This sequence joins TRBV7-6 and TRBJ2-5, with a weak D call TRBD1 (5 bases). V was trimmed by 7 bases and J by 5 bases, leaving 14 bases between them. The germline V gene encodes CDR1 SGHVS and CDR2 FNYEAQ. This CDR3 spans 13 amino acids. This CDR3 reads CASTNIKGETQYF. In nucleotides, the CDR3 is TGTGCCAGCACCAACATTAAGGGGGAGACCCAGTACTTC.

The chain has TRBV19 and TRBJ1-2; the match to TRBD1 covers 9 bases. V was pared by 3 bases and J by 8 bases, with 4 bases of the junction left unmatched. The germline V gene has CDR1 LNHDA and CDR2 SQIVND (reference sequence). There are 13 residues in the CDR3. CDR3 bases: TGTGCCAGTAGTATCGGGACAGGGTTCGGCTACACCTTC. This codes for CASSIGTGFGYTF. The full variable domain, completed using reference TRBV19 and TRBJ1-2, is DGGITQSPKYLFRKEGQNVTLSCEQNLNHDAMYWYRQDPGQGLRLIYYSQIVNDFQKGDIAEGYSVSREKKESFPLTVTSAQKNPTAFYLCASSIGTGFGYTFGSGTRLTVV.

V gene TRBV11-2 combines with J gene TRBJ2-7, with D perhaps TRBD2 (6 bases). The CDR3 is made up of 16 amino acids. CDR1 and CDR2 from the germline V gene are SGHAT and FQNNGV. V was cut by 4 bases and J by 3 bases, with 19 bases left in between. CDR3 region: CASSSPRTSRSYEQYF. DNA for the CDR3: TGTGCCAGCAGCTCGCCGCGAACTAGCCGAAGCTACGAGCAGTACTTC.

The chain couples TRBV7-8 to TRBJ1-2; no reliable D call. Germline V gives CDR1 SGHVS, CDR2 FQNEAQ. The CDR3 spans 12 residues. V shed 1 base and J shed 3 bases, with 3 bases lying between them. CDR3 in amino acids: CASSLGDYGYTF. The CDR3 bases are TGTGCCAGCAGCTTAGGGGACTATGGCTACACCTTC.

The chain has TRBV6-5 and TRBJ1-5, with D perhaps TRBD1 (6 bases). Germline V gene sequence: CDR1 MNHEY, CDR2 SVGAGI. The CDR3 spans 15 residues. Trimming pared 0 bases from V and 4 bases from J, leaving 10 bases between. CDR3: CASSYSGGQNQPQHF. DNA for the CDR3: TGTGCCAGCAGTTACTCGGGGGGACAAAATCAGCCCCAGCATTTT.

This rearrangement joins TRBV6-5 to TRBJ2-7, with D possibly called TRBD1 or TRBD2 (5 bases each). CDR3 length: 14 amino acids. Per the germline V gene, CDR1 is MNHEY and CDR2 is SVGAGI. V was shortened by 0 bases and J by 4 bases, with 10 bases between the two germline ends. The CDR3 here is CASSYSGDGYEQYF. The CDR3 nucleotides read TGTGCCAGCAGTTACTCGGGGGACGGGTACGAGCAGTACTTC.

DNA of the CDR3: TGTGCCAGCAGCCAAGATGGGGGGGCTAGCAATCAGCCCCAGCATTTT. This sequence encodes CASSQDGGASNQPQHF. The chain carries TRBV14 and TRBJ1-5; tentatively, D is TRBD1 (6 bases). Trimming stripped 0 bases from V and 0 bases from J, with 9 bases between. The CDR3 is 16 residues long. Germline lookup yields CDR1 SGHDN and CDR2 FVKESK.

The chain employs TRBV9 and TRBJ2-7; 13 positions agree with TRBD2. V gave up 4 bases and J gave up 4 bases; unmatched junction bases: 8. This CDR3 contains 16 residues. The V gene's germline CDR1 is SGDLS and CDR2 YYNGEE. CDR3 DNA: TGTGCCAGCAGCACCCGGACTAGCGGGAGTATATACGAGCAGTACTTC. Its translation: CASSTRTSGSIYEQYF. The full variable domain, completed using reference TRBV9 and TRBJ2-7, is DSGVTQTPKHLITATGQRVTLRCSPRSGDLSVYWYQQSLDQGLQFLIQYYNGEERAKGNILERFSAQQFPDLHSELNLSSLELGDSALYFCASSTRTSGSIYEQYFGPGTRLTVT.

The rearrangement uses TRBV5-1 and TRBJ2-2; possible D gene TRBD2, 5 bases. This CDR3 is built from 18 residues. Germline values: CDR1 SGHRS, CDR2 YFSETQ. Trimming left V 1 base short and J 5 bases short, with 21 bases between. The CDR3 reads CASSLNLGVVGPTGELFF. For the CDR3, the DNA is TGCGCCAGCAGCTTGAATCTCGGGGTCGTGGGTCCGACCGGGGAGCTGTTTTTT.

V is TRBV28 and J is TRBJ1-1; D unclear. This CDR3 spans 11 amino acids. Germline loops: CDR1 MDHEN, CDR2 SYDVKM. V was shortened by 6 bases and J by 1 base, with 3 bases between the two germline ends. The CDR3 is CASSKNTEAFF. The CDR3 DNA sequence: TGTGCCAGCAGCAAGAACACTGAAGCTTTCTTT.

Here the CDR3 DNA reads TGTGCCAGCAGCTTAGCGTCCGGGGGCGGAGAAAAACTGTTTTTT. This translates into CASSLASGGGEKLFF. V is TRBV7-9 and J is TRBJ1-4; tentative D call: TRBD1 (6 bases). The CDR3 runs to 15 residues. The ends were cut back, 0 bases at V and 8 bases at J, with 13 bases in the middle. CDR1 is SEHNR and CDR2 is FQNEAQ in the germline V gene (reference sequence).

The chain carries TRBV28 and TRBJ1-1; D is undetermined. The CDR3 has 14 residues. Between the trimmed V and J ends, which lost 7 bases and 3 bases, there was a span of 15 bases. From germline, CDR1 is MDHEN and CDR2 SYDVKM. This CDR3 reads CASTLRARYTEAFF. CDR3 DNA sequence: TGTGCCAGCACCCTAAGAGCGAGGTACACTGAAGCTTTCTTT.

The rearrangement joins TRBV28 to TRBJ2-7, with D tentatively TRBD2 (6 bases). V was trimmed by 3 bases and J by 3 bases, leaving 12 bases between them. Looked up from germline, CDR1 is MDHEN and CDR2 is SYDVKM. CDR3 length: 14 amino acids. The CDR3 DNA reads TGTGCCAGCAGTTTTAGCGGCAGAATCTACGAGCAGTACTTC. Amino acids: CASSFSGRIYEQYF.

As DNA, the CDR3 is TGTGCCAGCAGCTTAGCGGCGGGGTTCAGCTCCTACAATGAGCAGTTCTTC. This sequence encodes CASSLAAGFSSYNEQFF. This chain links TRBV11-2 with TRBJ2-1; D perhaps matches TRBD2 (6 bases). Germline V gene sequence: CDR1 SGHAT, CDR2 FQNNGV. The V gene lost 1 base and the J gene lost 0 bases, with 13 bases spanning the gap. The CDR3 length is 17 residues. The variable domain in full, with the rest retrieved from reference TRBV11-2 and TRBJ2-1, is EAGVAQSPRYKIIEKRQSVAFWCNPISGHATLYWYQQILGQGPKLLIQFQNNGVVDDSQLPKDRFSAERLKGVDSTLKIQPAKLEDSAVYLCASSLAAGFSSYNEQFFGPGTRLTVL.

The CDR3 DNA reads as TGTGCCAGCAGTTTAGGGTCAGGGGGCGGGAACACCGGGGAGCTGTTTTTT. This gives the protein CASSLGSGGGNTGELFF. The chain couples TRBV28 to TRBJ2-2, with 8 bases lining up with TRBD1. Germline V gene lookup returns CDR1 MDHEN and CDR2 SYDVKM. This CDR3 region has 17 residues. V shed 2 bases and J 1 base; nucleotides not matched to a gene: 6.

The chain couples TRBV9 to TRBJ2-3; D gene unclear. Germline V gene data show CDR1 as SGDLS and CDR2 as YYNGEE. CDR3 length equals 13 residues. The V end was cut by 4 bases, the J end by 2 bases, with 8 bases between. CDR3 residues: CASSPQITDTQYF. The CDR3 DNA reads TGTGCCAGCAGCCCCCAAATCACAGATACGCAGTATTTT.